The 28 T cell receptor beta chains below come from one sample, sequenced in a study of CD8 T cells in ankylosing spondylitis. TCRdb passed the 5' RACE reads through MiXCR, listing each CDR3 protein once. The sample lists about 130,000 distinct CDR3 sequences; around 9.7% were seen once. The sample comprised blood, either unsorted or a sorted T cell fraction (not recorded which). These receptors were obtained from a male donor with ankylosing spondylitis or in good health (not recorded which).

The V call is TRBV6-1, the J call TRBJ2-5; D not certain. This CDR3 contains 14 residues. Germline-derived CDR1 and CDR2 are MNHNS and SASEGT. V dropped 5 bases and J dropped 5 bases, with 15 bases sitting between them. Here the CDR3 reads CASSPTRKQETQYF. The CDR3, as DNA: TGTGCCAGCAGTCCTACCCGGAAGCAGGAGACCCAGTACTTC.

This clonotype appeared many times. The chain has TRBV20-1 and TRBJ2-3; possible D gene TRBD2, 6 bases. The CDR3 has 14 residues. Germline loops: CDR1 DFQATT, CDR2 SNEGSKA (reference sequence). The V end was cut by 4 bases, the J end by 0 bases, with 11 bases between. The CDR3 spells CSATGGVSTDTQYF. CDR3 nucleotide sequence: TGCAGTGCTACGGGCGGGGTGAGCACAGATACGCAGTATTTT.

The chain is built from TRBV11-2 and TRBJ2-2; D is possibly TRBD2 (6 bases). CDR1 SGHAT and CDR2 FQNNGV come from the germline V gene. The V end lost 2 bases, the J end lost 6 bases, and 22 bases lay between the germline ends. The CDR3 is made up of 18 amino acids. The CDR3 DNA reads as TGTGCCAGCAGCTTAACACAACTTTACGGGAGCGTAGCCGGGGAGCTGTTTTTT. This codes for CASSLTQLYGSVAGELFF.

This clonotype has a handful of counts. This chain links TRBV4-2 with TRBJ2-7, with 9 bases fitting TRBD1. Per germline, CDR1 LGHNA and CDR2 YNFKEQ. V lost 3 bases, J lost 2 bases, and 17 bases stayed unmatched. This CDR3 region has 19 residues. The CDR3 coding sequence is TGTGCCAGCAGCCAGATGGTGGCTATACCCCGGGACAGGGCCTACGAGCAGTACTTC. As protein: CASSQMVAIPRDRAYEQYF.

In its sample, this clonotype was seen many times. The chain has TRBV11-2 and TRBJ1-1; tentatively, D is TRBD1 (6 bases). The length of the CDR3 is 17 residues. Trimming cost V 5 bases and J 4 bases, with 23 bases left between them. CDR1 and CDR2 (germline): SGHAT, FQNNGV. This CDR3 reads CASSPRTGILIRTEAFF. As DNA, the CDR3 is TGTGCCAGCAGCCCCCGCACAGGGATATTAATCCGCACTGAAGCTTTCTTT.

In its sample, this clonotype was seen many times. This chain uses TRBV7-2 with TRBJ2-7, with D hard to call. The germline gives CDR1 SGHTA, CDR2 FQGNSA. V was shortened by 6 bases and J by 2 bases, with 17 bases between the two germline ends. The CDR3 sequence is 15 residues long. Here the CDR3 DNA reads TGTGCCAGCAGTTCCCGAGAGGACGGTCCCTACGAGCAGTACTTC. Amino acids: CASSSREDGPYEQYF.

There are many counts of this clonotype. This chain uses TRBV29-1 with TRBJ2-3; TRBD2 matches at 13 bases. V lost 6 bases, J lost 3 bases, and 0 bases stayed unmatched. CDR3 length equals 13 residues. The V gene's germline CDR1 is SQVTM and CDR2 ANQGSEA. The CDR3 nucleotides read TGCAGCGTGGGACTAGCGGGGACAGATACGCAGTATTTT. Translation: CSVGLAGTDTQYF.

This clonotype was picked up a small number of times. The chain has TRBV7-2 and TRBJ2-5; 10 nucleotides align to TRBD2. The CDR3 loop spans 16 amino acids. V lost 6 bases, J lost 5 bases, and 12 bases stayed unmatched. Germline V lookup: CDR1 SGHTA, CDR2 FQGNSA. For the CDR3, the DNA is TGTGCCAGCAGTCAGGGTCCTAGCGGGAGTCACGAGACCCAGTACTTC. Encoded protein: CASSQGPSGSHETQYF.

About this clonotype itself: One end of the junction does not line up with germline, which may come from a read error. The chain has TRBV20-1 and TRBJ2-4; D remains ambiguous. The CDR3 is 16 amino acids. Germline CDR1 and CDR2: DFQATT and SNEGSKA (reference sequence). The CDR3 is CCARDHQELAKNIQYF. In DNA form, the CDR3 reads TGCTGTGCTAGAGATCATCAGGAACTAGCCAAAAACATTCAGTACTTC.

This clonotype was recorded many times. The chain carries TRBV7-2 and TRBJ1-2; 7 bases fit TRBD1. This CDR3 region has 14 residues. Germline loops: CDR1 SGHTA, CDR2 FQGNSA. The ends lost 5 bases at V and 3 bases at J; junction bases unmatched: 6. The CDR3 coding sequence is TGTGCCAGCAGCGATACAGGGGCGCACTATGGCTACACCTTC. Amino acid sequence: CASSDTGAHYGYTF.

Ten or more counts support this clonotype. V usage is TRBV6-1 and J usage is TRBJ2-7; 13 bases line up with TRBD2. Germline V gene lookup returns CDR1 MNHNS and CDR2 SASEGT. With 4 bases clipped from V and 6 bases from J, the junction kept 6 bases outside the gene matches. The CDR3 consists of 15 residues. The CDR3 spells CASSGLAGGRGEQYF. The CDR3 DNA follows: TGTGCCAGCAGTGGACTAGCGGGAGGTCGCGGCGAGCAGTACTTC.

Many counts were recorded for this clonotype. The chain uses TRBV20-1 and TRBJ2-2; D tentatively fits TRBD1 or TRBD2 (5 bases each). Between the trimmed V and J ends, which lost 3 bases and 7 bases, there was a span of 9 bases. Looked up from germline, CDR1 is DFQATT and CDR2 is SNEGSKA (reference sequence). The CDR3 has 12 residues. CDR3 DNA sequence: TGCAGTGCTAGTGGGGGTTTCGGGGAGCTGTTTTTT. Protein product: CSASGGFGELFF.

This chain joins TRBV20-1 and TRBJ1-1; TRBD1 aligns across 10 bases. The V and J ends lost 0 bases and 4 bases, in that order; junction bases with no gene match: 2. The CDR3 has 14 residues. Germline CDR1 reads DFQATT; CDR2 reads SNEGSKA (reference sequence). The CDR3 nucleotides read TGCAGTGCTAGAGAAAGGACAGGGGGCACTGAAGCTTTCTTT. Translation: CSARERTGGTEAFF.

This clonotype has more than one count but fewer than ten. The chain is built from TRBV7-8 and TRBJ1-1; a possible D gene is TRBD1 (6 bases). The CDR3 has 15 amino acids. Germline CDR1 SGHVS, CDR2 FQNEAQ. The V end lost 4 bases, the J end lost 6 bases, and 18 bases lay between the germline ends. DNA of the CDR3: TGTGCCAGCAGCTACGGACAGTCCCAAGGGGCTGAAGCTTTCTTT. Its translation is CASSYGQSQGAEAFF.

This clonotype was seen a handful of times. V gene TRBV18 combines with J gene TRBJ2-5; possibly TRBD2 for D (5 bases). V was shortened by 0 bases and J by 5 bases, with 10 bases between the two germline ends. Germline values: CDR1 KGHSH, CDR2 LQKENI. CDR3 length equals 14 residues. CDR3 sequence: CASSPPAGGETQYF. Here the CDR3 DNA reads TGTGCCAGCTCACCACCGGCGGGCGGGGAGACCCAGTACTTC. The full variable domain, its missing parts supplied by reference TRBV18 and TRBJ2-5, is NAGVMQNPRHLVRRRGQEARLRCSPMKGHSHVYWYRQLPEEGLKFMVYLQKENIIDESGMPKERFSAEFPKEGPSILRIQQVVRGDSAAYFCASSPPAGGETQYFGPGTRLLVL.

V is TRBV6-2 or TRBV6-3 and J is TRBJ2-1, with TRBD1 matching over 11 bases. Germline V CDR1 and CDR2: MNHEY, SVGEGT. The CDR3 covers 15 residues. V lost 5 bases, J lost 6 bases, and 6 bases stayed unmatched. Written as DNA, the CDR3 is TGTGCCAGCAGTACGGACAGGGGGCTCTCCAATGAGCAGTTCTTC. It yields the protein CASSTDRGLSNEQFF.

Many counts were recorded for this clonotype. The genes are TRBV25-1 and TRBJ2-2; weak D call: TRBD1 (6 bases). Deletions cut 1 base from V and 4 bases from J, with 10 bases between. CDR1 and CDR2 from the germline V gene are MGHDK and SYGVNS. This CDR3 is built from 15 residues. The CDR3 DNA sequence: TGTGCCAGCAGTGAATCTACAGGGTTCACCGGGGAGCTGTTTTTT. Protein: CASSESTGFTGELFF.

This clonotype has a count of ten or more. The junction departs from germline at one end; a sequencing error may be responsible. The chain links TRBV7-6 to TRBJ1-2, with a weak D call TRBD1 (5 bases). Germline CDR1 reads SGHVS; CDR2 reads FNYEAQ. This CDR3 has 13 residues. The CDR3 loop is CSSSLPGNYGYTF. The DNA of the CDR3 is TGTTCCAGCAGCTTACCAGGGAACTATGGCTACACCTTC.

This clonotype was picked up many times. V gene TRBV3-1 combines with J gene TRBJ1-5; D gene unclear. CDR1 and CDR2 (germline): LGHDT, YNNKEL (reference sequence). The length of the CDR3 is 15 residues. V gave up 2 bases and J gave up 1 base, with 9 bases separating them. Here the CDR3 reads CASSQTHSSNQPQHF. The DNA for the CDR3 is TGTGCCAGCAGCCAAACACATTCCAGCAATCAGCCCCAGCATTTT.

This clonotype was detected ten times or more. This rearrangement joins TRBV20-1 to TRBJ2-1; D call uncertain. V shed 5 bases and J shed 2 bases, with 13 bases lying between them. Germline CDR1 and CDR2: DFQATT and SNEGSKA (reference sequence). The CDR3 is 14 amino acids. The chain's CDR3 is CSALWTATYNEQFF. Written as DNA, the CDR3 is TGCAGTGCTCTTTGGACGGCCACCTACAATGAGCAGTTCTTC.

In its sample, this clonotype was seen many times. This chain uses TRBV7-6 with TRBJ2-2; D gene ambiguous. The length of the CDR3 is 13 residues. Per the germline V gene, CDR1 is SGHVS and CDR2 is FNYEAQ. Between the trimmed V and J ends, which lost 2 bases and 5 bases, there was a span of 6 bases. CDR3 sequence: CASSLSLTGELFF. For the CDR3, the DNA is TGTGCCAGCAGCTTATCTCTTACCGGGGAGCTGTTTTTT.

In this sample, this clonotype turned up many times. V usage is TRBV29-1 and J usage is TRBJ2-7; 8 nucleotides agree with TRBD1. The CDR3 is made up of 13 amino acids. V shed 5 bases and J 6 bases; nucleotides not matched to a gene: 9. Germline CDR1 and CDR2: SQVTM and ANQGSEA. CDR3 in DNA: TGCAGCGTTTCCTCGGACAGGGACCGCGAGCAGTACTTC. Residues: CSVSSDRDREQYF.

This clonotype was counted only a few times. The chain carries TRBV2 and TRBJ2-1; D not resolved. The CDR3 consists of 14 residues. Trimming stripped 6 bases from V and 15 bases from J, with 24 bases between. Germline V CDR1 and CDR2: SNHLY, FYNNEI. CDR3 coding DNA: TGTGCCAGCAGCGACCAATATCTCGTTGTTCGTTTGTTCTTC. It encodes CASSDQYLVVRLFF.

This clonotype was detected only a few times. The J gene is TRBJ2-7, the V gene TRBV7-2; 11 bases agree with TRBD2. With 5 bases clipped from V and 3 bases from J, the junction kept 9 bases outside the gene matches. Germline CDR1 is SGHTA and CDR2 is FQGNSA. This CDR3 has 16 amino acids. The CDR3 region is CASSPRLAGTFYEQYF. CDR3 DNA sequence: TGTGCCAGCAGCCCTCGACTAGCGGGGACCTTCTACGAGCAGTACTTC.

This chain connects TRBV11-2 to TRBJ2-6; D unresolved. Trimming cost V 1 base and J 0 bases, with 7 bases left between them. The CDR3 is made up of 16 amino acids. The germline V gene has CDR1 SGHAT and CDR2 FQNNGV. Here the CDR3 reads CASSLAATSGANVLTF. The CDR3 nucleotides read TGTGCCAGCAGCTTAGCCGCGACCTCTGGGGCCAACGTCCTGACTTTC.

This clonotype was counted at least ten times. The chain is built from TRBV4-1 and TRBJ2-6; D gene unclear. Trimming pared 1 base from V and 0 bases from J, leaving 13 bases between. Germline values: CDR1 MGHRA, CDR2 YSYEKL. The CDR3 extends over 18 amino acids. CDR3 sequence (DNA): TGCGCCAGCAGCCAAGGCGGTTACCTTAGCTCTGGGGCCAACGTCCTGACTTTC. It encodes CASSQGGYLSSGANVLTF.

There are many counts of this clonotype. The gene calls are TRBV5-1 and TRBJ2-7; D is undetermined. CDR1 and CDR2 (germline): SGHRS, YFSETQ. Trimming shortened V by 0 bases and J by 7 bases, and 8 bases separated the two germline ends. This CDR3 has 12 residues. CDR3 nucleotide sequence: TGCGCCAGCAGCTTGGTTCGGCGGGAGCAGTACTTC. Amino acid sequence: CASSLVRREQYF.

This clonotype has ten or more counts. The chain carries TRBV20-1 and TRBJ2-1; 11 nucleotides align to TRBD2. Germline V gives CDR1 DFQATT, CDR2 SNEGSKA (reference sequence). Trimming at V came to 4 bases and at J to 4 bases, leaving 9 bases not matched to a gene. This CDR3 contains 16 residues. The CDR3: CSAKGLAASRYNEQFF. CDR3 DNA: TGCAGTGCTAAGGGACTAGCGGCTTCCAGATACAATGAGCAGTTCTTC.